What follows is one T cell receptor (beta chain) and its context. The antigen it recognizes is unknown. No much larger clone is present one base from it, and per-base qualities are unavailable. This sample was included in a study of blood T cell repertoires in COVID-19 (dated by TCRdb to 2020 to 2022). Regarding the complete study: The collaborator samples originated in the United States, Italy and Spain and spanned the acute and convalescent phases of COVID-19. The material from the prospective study consisted of cDNA or gDNA derived from T cells, B-cell-depleted T cells, or PBMCs. Subjects who had been exposed to COVID-19, were actively infected with it, or had recovered from it provided the deeply sampled blood TCRbeta repertoires that made up the dataset. A freely available public database, intended as a resource for researchers studying the immune response to SARS-CoV-2, is where the repertoires were released. The samples were drawn from the first 160 participants of the ongoing ImmuneRACE study and from 1,254 subjects provided by 6 global collaborators. Nearly every sample came with metadata listing a de-identified subject ID, COVID-19 status, age in years and sex. Where available, HLA class I and class II types were obtained from metadata supplied by the sample provider rather than from assay-based typing. The study at large found these results: Clinical and demographic metadata were provided uncurated, with the amount varying by source and participant.

TCRbeta CDR3 regions were amplified from genomic DNA using the immunoSEQ Assay, a bias-controlled multiplex PCR. As for the authors' bioinformatics: Nucleated cell counts per sample were estimated from amplification of reference gene primers within the assay. To quantify the absolute abundance of each unique TCRbeta CDR3 rearrangement, sequence reads were collapsed and filtered. For each sample, productive Simpson clonality was calculated as the square root of Simpson's diversity index over productive rearrangements. TCRdb obtained this table from immuneACCESS and retained in-frame rearrangements with V and J assigned. These tables miss some clones; where compared with another copy, unresolved V genes account for less than half of the shortfall, and the remainder is unexplained. From that table come the V and J calls and clone size; the DNA was used to work out D and trimming. Within this sample are fewer than 250,000 clones, with roughly 87% of them counted one time only. Of the sample, approximately 2.4% falls within the top ten clones.

Participants in the prospective study were enrolled through a virtual design, were aged about 18 to 100 years, and lived in roughly 24 United States geographic areas. Cohort assignment in the prospective study relied on participant-reported clinical history from a screening survey and a study questionnaire. In the prospective study, mobile phlebotomists collected whole blood, serum and a nasopharyngeal or oropharyngeal swab from each participant. Additional blood draws and questionnaires over a 2-month period could optionally be provided by prospective study participants. Blood samples from the prospective study were shipped frozen or at room temperature prior to DNA extraction. Per the germline V gene, SGHRS is the CDR1 and YFSETQ is the CDR2. V is pared back by 6 bases and J by 0 bases, with 9 bases lying between the germline termini. The cysteine opens and the phenylalanine closes a CDR3 of 13 amino acids. Only CDR3 DNA remains: 39 bases, in frame from the first base.

The sequencing input was PBMCs or T cells enriched from blood (not recorded which). Rearrangement joined TRBV5-1 to TRBJ2-5; a weak D assignment points to TRBD2 (5 bases agree). The TCR originated in a woman aged 30 to 39 with acute COVID-19. The CDR3 in this case is CASTRGDQETQYF. The DNA is as follows: TGCGCCAGCACCCGGGGTGACCAAGAGACCCAGTACTTC.